This T cell receptor beta chain was identified in a study of T cells after yellow fever vaccination. Points from the study as a whole: Although the secondary response was weaker, it peaked faster, at day 5 versus 15. Clonotypes appearing in both CD4 and CD8 compartments existed, and their share was small. Primary-vaccination clones mostly resurfaced post-booster (just under 98% CD4, roughly 87% CD8).

Universal primer sites and UMIs were introduced during 5'RACE template-switching synthesis of TCR cDNA. TCRdb analysed the 5' RACE reads with MiXCR anew, one entry per CDR3 protein. This sample has 300,000 to 350,000 distinct CDR3 sequences; 3.5% to 4.5% occur once, and the top ten carry 15% to 20%. This clonotype was recorded many times. What it binds is not known. V was pared by 7 bases and J by 2 bases, with 11 bases of the junction left unmatched. Per germline, CDR1 SQVTM and CDR2 ANQGSEA. This CDR3 contains 14 residues. This TCR was recovered from a man aged 18 to 29 who received the YFV17D yellow fever vaccine. The chain joins TRBV29-1 to TRBJ2-7; 7 bases fit TRBD1. The sample in question was PBMCs, obtained 15 days after the yellow fever booster vaccination. CDR3 sequence: CSAKQTGSPYEQYF. DNA for the CDR3: TGCAGCGCCAAACAGACAGGGTCCCCCTACGAGCAGTACTTC.